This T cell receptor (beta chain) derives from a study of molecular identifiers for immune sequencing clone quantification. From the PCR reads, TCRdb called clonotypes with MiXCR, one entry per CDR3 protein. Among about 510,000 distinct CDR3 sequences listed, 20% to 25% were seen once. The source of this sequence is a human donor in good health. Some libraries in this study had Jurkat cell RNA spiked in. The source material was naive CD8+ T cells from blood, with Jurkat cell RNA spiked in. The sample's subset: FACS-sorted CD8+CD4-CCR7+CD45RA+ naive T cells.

Here the CDR3 DNA reads TGTGCCAGCAGCTTATCTGGCAGGGGGCGCACTAATTCACCCCTCCACTTT. Translated: CASSLSGRGRTNSPLHF. The chain recombines TRBV7-9 with TRBJ1-6, with 8 bases lining up with TRBD1. Per germline, CDR1 SEHNR and CDR2 FQNEAQ (reference sequence). The junction had 9 bases not matched to a gene; V was cut back by 2 bases and J by 6 bases. The CDR3 is 17 residues long.